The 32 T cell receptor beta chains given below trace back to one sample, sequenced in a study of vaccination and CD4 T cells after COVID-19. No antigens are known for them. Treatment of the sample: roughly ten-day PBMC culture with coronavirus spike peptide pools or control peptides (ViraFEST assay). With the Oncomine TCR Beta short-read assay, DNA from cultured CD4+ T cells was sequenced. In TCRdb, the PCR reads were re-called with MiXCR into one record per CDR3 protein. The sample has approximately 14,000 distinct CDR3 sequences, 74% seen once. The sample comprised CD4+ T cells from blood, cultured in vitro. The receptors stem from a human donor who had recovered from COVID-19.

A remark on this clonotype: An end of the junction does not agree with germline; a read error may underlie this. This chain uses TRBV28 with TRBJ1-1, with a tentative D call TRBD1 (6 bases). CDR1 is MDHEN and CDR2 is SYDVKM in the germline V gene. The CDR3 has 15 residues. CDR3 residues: CAGSSTGLLNTEAFF. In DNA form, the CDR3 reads TGTGCCGGCAGTTCTACAGGGTTGCTGAACACTGAAGCTTTCTTT. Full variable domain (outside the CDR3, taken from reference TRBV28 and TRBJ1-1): DVKVTQSSRYLVKRTGEKVFLECVQDMDHENMFWYRQDPGLGLRLIYFSYDVKMKEKGDIPEGYSVSREKKERFSLILESASTNQTSMYLCAGSSTGLLNTEAFFGQGTRLTVV.

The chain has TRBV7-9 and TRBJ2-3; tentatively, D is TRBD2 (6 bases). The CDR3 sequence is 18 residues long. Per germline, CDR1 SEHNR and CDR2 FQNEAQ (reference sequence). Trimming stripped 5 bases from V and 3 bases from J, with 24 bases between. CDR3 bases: TGTGCCAGCAGCCCGACCCTCTCCACTGGGGGGAGGACAGATACGCAGTATTTT. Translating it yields CASSPTLSTGGRTDTQYF.

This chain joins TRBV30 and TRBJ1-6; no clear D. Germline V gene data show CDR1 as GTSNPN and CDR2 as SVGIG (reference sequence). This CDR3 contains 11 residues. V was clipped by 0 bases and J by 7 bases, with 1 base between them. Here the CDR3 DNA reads TGTGCCTGGAGTGTAAATTCACCCCTCCACTTT. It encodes CAWSVNSPLHF.

CDR3 DNA: TGCAGTGCTAGACCACCGAGTCCGGGTCCCGGGGGCTACACCTTC. This codes for CSARPPSPGPGGYTF. The chain uses TRBV20-1 and TRBJ1-2; D is unresolved. Trimming shortened V by 2 bases and J by 8 bases, and 21 bases separated the two germline ends. Per the germline V gene, CDR1 is DFQATT and CDR2 is SNEGSKA (reference sequence). CDR3 size: 15 residues.

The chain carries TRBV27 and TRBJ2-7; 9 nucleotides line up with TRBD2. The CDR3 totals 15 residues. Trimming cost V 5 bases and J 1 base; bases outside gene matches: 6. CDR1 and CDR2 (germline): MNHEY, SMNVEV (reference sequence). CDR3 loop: CASSPLAGISYEQYF. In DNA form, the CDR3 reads TGTGCCAGCAGTCCTCTAGCGGGGATTTCCTACGAGCAGTACTTC.

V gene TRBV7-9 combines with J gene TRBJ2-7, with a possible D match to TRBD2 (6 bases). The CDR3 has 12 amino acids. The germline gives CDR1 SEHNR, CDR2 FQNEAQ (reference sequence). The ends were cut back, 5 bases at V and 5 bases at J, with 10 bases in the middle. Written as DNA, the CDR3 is TGTGCCAGCAGCGAAACGGGAGACGAGCAGTACTTC. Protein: CASSETGDEQYF.

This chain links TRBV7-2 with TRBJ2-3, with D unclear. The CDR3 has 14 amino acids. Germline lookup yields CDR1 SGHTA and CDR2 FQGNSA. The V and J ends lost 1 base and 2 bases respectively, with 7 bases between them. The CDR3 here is CASSLGIDTDTQYF. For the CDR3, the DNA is TGTGCCAGCAGCTTAGGAATTGACACAGATACGCAGTATTTT.

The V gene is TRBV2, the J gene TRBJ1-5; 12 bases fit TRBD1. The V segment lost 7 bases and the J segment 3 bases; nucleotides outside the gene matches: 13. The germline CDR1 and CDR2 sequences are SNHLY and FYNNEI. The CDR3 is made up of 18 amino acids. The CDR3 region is CASTYGTGGVGVNQPQHF. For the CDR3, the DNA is TGTGCCAGCACATACGGGACAGGGGGCGTCGGGGTCAATCAGCCCCAGCATTTT.

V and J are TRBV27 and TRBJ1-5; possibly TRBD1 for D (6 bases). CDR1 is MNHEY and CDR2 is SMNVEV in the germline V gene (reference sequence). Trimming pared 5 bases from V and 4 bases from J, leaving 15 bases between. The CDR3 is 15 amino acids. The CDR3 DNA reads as TGTGCCAGCAGTAAGACAGGCGGCACAAATCAGCCCCAGCATTTT. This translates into CASSKTGGTNQPQHF.

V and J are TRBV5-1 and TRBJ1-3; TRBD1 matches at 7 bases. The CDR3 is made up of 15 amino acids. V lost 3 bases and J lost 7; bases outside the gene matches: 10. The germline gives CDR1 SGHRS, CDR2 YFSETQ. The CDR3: CASSSGQETINTIYF. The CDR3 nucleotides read TGCGCCAGCAGCTCCGGACAGGAGACCATTAACACCATATATTTT.

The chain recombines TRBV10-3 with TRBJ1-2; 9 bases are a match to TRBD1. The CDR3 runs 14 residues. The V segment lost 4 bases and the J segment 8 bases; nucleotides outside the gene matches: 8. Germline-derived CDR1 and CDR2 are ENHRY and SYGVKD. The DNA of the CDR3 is TGTGCCATCAGTGGAATAGGGACAGGGATCGGCTACACCTTC. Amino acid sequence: CAISGIGTGIGYTF.

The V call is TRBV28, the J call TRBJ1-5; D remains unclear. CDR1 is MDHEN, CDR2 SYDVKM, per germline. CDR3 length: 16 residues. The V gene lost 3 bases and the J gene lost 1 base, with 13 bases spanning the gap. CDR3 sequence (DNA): TGTGCCAGCAGTTTGAATAGCCGGGGAAGCAATCAGCCCCAGCATTTT. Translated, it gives CASSLNSRGSNQPQHF.

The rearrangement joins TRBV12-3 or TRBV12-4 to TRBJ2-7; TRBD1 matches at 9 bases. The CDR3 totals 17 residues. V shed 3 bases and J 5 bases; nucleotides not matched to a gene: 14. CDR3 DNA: TGTGCCAGCAGTTTCCTAGGGTCGCACAGGGGGCTTCACGAGCAGTACTTC. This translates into CASSFLGSHRGLHEQYF.

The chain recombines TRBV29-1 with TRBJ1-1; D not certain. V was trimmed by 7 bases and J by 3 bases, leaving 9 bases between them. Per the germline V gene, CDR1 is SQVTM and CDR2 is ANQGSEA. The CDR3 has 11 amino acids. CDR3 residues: CSAAEHTEAFF. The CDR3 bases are TGCAGCGCTGCGGAACACACTGAAGCTTTCTTT.

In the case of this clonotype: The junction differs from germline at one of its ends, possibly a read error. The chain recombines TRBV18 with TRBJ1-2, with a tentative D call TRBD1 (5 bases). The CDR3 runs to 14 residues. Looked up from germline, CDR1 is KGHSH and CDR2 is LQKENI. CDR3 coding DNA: TGCGCCAGCTCATCCACCGCAGGGAGAGAGGGCTACACCTTC. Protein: CASSSTAGREGYTF.

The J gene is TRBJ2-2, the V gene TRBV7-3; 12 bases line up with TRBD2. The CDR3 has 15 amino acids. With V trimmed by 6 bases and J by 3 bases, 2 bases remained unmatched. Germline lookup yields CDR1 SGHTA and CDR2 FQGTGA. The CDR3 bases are TGTGCCAGCAGTCGACTAGCGGGAGACACCGGGGAGCTGTTTTTT. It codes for CASSRLAGDTGELFF.

CDR3 sequence: CSAPREGGDTQYF. DNA of the CDR3: TGCAGTGCCCCGCGGGAGGGGGGGGATACGCAGTATTTT. The rearrangement links TRBV20-1 to TRBJ2-3; 9 nucleotides align to TRBD2. Germline V lookup: CDR1 DFQATT, CDR2 SNEGSKA (reference sequence). Unmatched junction bases numbered 7, after V lost 6 bases and J lost 6 bases. This CDR3 is built from 13 residues.

The CDR3 loop is CATITGNTEAFF. CDR3 nucleotide sequence: TGTGCCACCATAACAGGGAACACTGAAGCTTTCTTT. This sequence joins TRBV10-3 and TRBJ1-1; the D gene is possibly TRBD1 (5 bases). Germline assignment: CDR1 ENHRY and CDR2 SYGVKD. This CDR3 comprises 12 residues. V shed 10 bases and J shed 1 base, with 10 bases lying between them.

The CDR3 region has the DNA TGTGCCAGCAGCTTCGAGAAGGCCCCAGGGGGGGATGGCTACACCTTC. Translated, it gives CASSFEKAPGGDGYTF. J is TRBJ1-2 and V is TRBV7-2; 7 bases fit TRBD1. The V and J ends lost 3 bases and 6 bases, in that order; junction bases with no gene match: 13. CDR3 length: 16 residues. Germline V gene sequence: CDR1 SGHTA, CDR2 FQGNSA. The variable domain in full, completed from reference TRBV7-2 and TRBJ1-2, reads GAGVSQSPSNKVTEKGKDVELRCDPISGHTALYWYRQSLGQGLEFLIYFQGNSAPDKSGLPSDRFSAERTGGSVSTLTIQRTQQEDSAVYLCASSFEKAPGGDGYTFGSGTRLTVV.

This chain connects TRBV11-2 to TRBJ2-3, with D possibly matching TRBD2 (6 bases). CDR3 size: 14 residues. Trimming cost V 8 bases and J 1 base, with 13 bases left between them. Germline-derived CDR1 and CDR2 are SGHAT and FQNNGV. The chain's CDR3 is CASRLASGTDTQYF. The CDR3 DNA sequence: TGTGCCAGCCGATTGGCTAGCGGCACAGATACGCAGTATTTT.

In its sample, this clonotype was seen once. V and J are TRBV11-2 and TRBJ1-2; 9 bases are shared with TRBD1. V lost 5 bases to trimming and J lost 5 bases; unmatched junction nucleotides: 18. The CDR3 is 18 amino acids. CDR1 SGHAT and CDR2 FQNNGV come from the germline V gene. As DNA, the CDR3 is TGTGCCAGCAGCGAAGGACCCGGGGGACAGGGCCGGGGATATGGCTACACCTTC. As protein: CASSEGPGGQGRGYGYTF.

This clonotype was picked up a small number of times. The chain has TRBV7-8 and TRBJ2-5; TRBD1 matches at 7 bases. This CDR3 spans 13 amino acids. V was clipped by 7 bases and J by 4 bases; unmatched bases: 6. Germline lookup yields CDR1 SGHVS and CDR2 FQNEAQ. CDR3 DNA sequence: TGTGCCAGCATCCGGGACAGAGCAGAGACCCAGTACTTC. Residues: CASIRDRAETQYF.

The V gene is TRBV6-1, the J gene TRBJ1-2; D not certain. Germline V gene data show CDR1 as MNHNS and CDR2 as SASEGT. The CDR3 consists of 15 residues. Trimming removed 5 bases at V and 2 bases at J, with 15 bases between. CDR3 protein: CASSPQPGDNYGYTF. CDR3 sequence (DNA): TGTGCCAGCAGTCCTCAGCCAGGCGACAACTATGGCTACACCTTC.

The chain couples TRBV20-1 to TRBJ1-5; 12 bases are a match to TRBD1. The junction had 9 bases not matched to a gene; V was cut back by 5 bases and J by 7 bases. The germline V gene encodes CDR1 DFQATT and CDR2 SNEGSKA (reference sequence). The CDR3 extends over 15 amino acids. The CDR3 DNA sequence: TGCAGTGCTGGCCGGGGACAGGGGGCTCGACAGCCCCAGCATTTT. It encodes CSAGRGQGARQPQHF.

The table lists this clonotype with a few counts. CDR3 in amino acids: CSASSSPGSNQPQHF. CDR3 nucleotide sequence: TGCAGTGCTAGCTCCAGCCCTGGGAGCAATCAGCCCCAGCATTTT. This chain uses TRBV20-1 with TRBJ1-5, with D uncertain. The ends were cut back, 3 bases at V and 1 base at J, with 13 bases in the middle. CDR1 and CDR2 from the germline V gene are DFQATT and SNEGSKA (reference sequence). CDR3 length: 15 residues.

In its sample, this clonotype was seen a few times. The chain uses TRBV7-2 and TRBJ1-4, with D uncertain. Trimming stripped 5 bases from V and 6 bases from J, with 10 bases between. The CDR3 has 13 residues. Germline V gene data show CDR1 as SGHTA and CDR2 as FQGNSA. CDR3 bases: TGTGCCAGCAGCGCTTACACAGATGAAAAACTGTTTTTT. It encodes CASSAYTDEKLFF.

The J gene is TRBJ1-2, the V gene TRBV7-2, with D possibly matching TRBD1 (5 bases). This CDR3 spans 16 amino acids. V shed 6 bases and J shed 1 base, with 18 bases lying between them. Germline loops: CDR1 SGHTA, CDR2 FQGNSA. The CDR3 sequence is CASSSGGYRLNYGYTF. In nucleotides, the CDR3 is TGTGCCAGCAGTTCCGGGGGATACCGGCTTAACTATGGCTACACCTTC.

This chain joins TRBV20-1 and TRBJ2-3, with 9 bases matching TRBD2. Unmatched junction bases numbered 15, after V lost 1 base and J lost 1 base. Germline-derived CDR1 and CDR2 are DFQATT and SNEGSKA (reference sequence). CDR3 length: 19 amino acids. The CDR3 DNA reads TGCAGTGCTAGAGGGCTTGAGCGGGAGGCCAGGGCCCGCACAGATACGCAGTATTTT. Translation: CSARGLEREARARTDTQYF.

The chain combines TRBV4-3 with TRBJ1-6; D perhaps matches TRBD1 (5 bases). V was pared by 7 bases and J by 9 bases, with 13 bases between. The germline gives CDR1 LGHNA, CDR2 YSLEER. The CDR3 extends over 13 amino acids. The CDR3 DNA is TGCGCCAGCACCCTTGGGGGGGGTTCACCCCTCCACTTT. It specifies CASTLGGGSPLHF.

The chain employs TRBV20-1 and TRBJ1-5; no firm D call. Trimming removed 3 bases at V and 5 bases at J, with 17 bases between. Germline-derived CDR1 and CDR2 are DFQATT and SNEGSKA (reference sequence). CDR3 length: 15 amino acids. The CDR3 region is CSASKTSFGDQPQHF. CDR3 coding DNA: TGCAGTGCTAGTAAAACGTCGTTCGGCGATCAGCCCCAGCATTTT.

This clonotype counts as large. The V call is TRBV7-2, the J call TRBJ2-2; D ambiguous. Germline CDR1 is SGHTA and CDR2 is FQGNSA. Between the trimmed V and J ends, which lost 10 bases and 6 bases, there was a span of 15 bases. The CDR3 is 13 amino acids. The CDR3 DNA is TGTGCCACAAAGGATTATTTGGCCGGGGAGCTGTTTTTT. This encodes CATKDYLAGELFF.

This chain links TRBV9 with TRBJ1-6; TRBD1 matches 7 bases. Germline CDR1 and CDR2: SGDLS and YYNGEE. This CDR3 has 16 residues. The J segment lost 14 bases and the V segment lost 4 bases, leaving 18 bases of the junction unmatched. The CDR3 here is CASSSGGDPVGVSLHF. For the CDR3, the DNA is TGTGCCAGCAGCTCAGGGGGGGACCCTGTCGGTGTATCCCTCCACTTT.